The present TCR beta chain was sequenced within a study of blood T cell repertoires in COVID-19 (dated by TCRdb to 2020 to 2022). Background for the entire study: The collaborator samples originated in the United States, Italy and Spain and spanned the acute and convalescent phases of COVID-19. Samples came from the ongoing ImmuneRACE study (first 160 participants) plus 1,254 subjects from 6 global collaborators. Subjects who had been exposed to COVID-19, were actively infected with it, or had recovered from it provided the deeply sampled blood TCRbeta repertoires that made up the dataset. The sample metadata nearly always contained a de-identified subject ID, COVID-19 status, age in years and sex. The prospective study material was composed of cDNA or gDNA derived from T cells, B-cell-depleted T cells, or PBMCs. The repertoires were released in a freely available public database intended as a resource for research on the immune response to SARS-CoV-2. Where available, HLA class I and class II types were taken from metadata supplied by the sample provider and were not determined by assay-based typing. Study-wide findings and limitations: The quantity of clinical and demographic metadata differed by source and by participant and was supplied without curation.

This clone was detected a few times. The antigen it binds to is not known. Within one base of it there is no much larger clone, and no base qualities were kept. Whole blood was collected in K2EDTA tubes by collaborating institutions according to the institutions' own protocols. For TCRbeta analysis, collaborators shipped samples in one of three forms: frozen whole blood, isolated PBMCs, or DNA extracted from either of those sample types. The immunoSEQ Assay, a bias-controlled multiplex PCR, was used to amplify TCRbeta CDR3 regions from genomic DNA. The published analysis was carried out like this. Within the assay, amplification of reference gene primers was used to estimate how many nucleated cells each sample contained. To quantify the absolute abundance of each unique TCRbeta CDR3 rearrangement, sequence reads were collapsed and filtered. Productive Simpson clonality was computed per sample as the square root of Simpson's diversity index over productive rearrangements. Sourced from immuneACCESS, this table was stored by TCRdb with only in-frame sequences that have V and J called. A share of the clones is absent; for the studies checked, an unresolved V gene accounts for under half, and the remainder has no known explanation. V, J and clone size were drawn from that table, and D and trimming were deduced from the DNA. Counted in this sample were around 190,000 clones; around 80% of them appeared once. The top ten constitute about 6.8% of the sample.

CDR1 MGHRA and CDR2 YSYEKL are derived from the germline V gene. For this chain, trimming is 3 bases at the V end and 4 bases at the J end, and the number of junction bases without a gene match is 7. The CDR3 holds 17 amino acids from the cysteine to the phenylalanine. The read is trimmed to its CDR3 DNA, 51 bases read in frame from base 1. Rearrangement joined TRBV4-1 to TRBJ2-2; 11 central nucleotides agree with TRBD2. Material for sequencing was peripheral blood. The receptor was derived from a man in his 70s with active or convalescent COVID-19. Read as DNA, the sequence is TGCGCCAGCAGCCATAATAGCGGGAGGGCCCCCACCGGGGAGCTGTTTTTT. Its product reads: CASSHNSGRAPTGELFF.